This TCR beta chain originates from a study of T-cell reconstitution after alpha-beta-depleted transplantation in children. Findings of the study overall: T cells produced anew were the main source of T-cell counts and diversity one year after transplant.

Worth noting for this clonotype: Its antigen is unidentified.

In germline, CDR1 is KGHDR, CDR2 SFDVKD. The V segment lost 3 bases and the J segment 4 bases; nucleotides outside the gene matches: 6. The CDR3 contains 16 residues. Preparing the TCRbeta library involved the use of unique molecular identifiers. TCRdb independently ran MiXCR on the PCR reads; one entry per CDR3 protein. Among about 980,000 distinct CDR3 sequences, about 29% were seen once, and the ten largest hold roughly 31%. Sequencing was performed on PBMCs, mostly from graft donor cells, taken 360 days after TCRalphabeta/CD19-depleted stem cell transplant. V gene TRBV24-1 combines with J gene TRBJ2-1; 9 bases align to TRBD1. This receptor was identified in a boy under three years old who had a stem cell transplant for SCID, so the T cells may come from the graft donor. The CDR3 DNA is TGTGCCACCAGTGATCGGACAGGGGCTCTTTACAATGAGCAGTTCTTC. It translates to CATSDRTGALYNEQFF.